This is a list of T cell receptor beta chains from one sample in a study of blood T cell repertoires in COVID-19. Repertoires were generated with immunoSEQ multiplex PCR, while TCRdb's copy carries only in-frame clones and drops some. This sample has tens of thousands of clones; roughly 80% occur once, and the top ten carry roughly 4.2%. Sequenced: peripheral blood. Every receptor here comes from a woman between 50 and 59 years old with acute or convalescent COVID-19. CDR3s include the opening cysteine and the closing phenylalanine or tryptophan. Fields, in order: V gene, clone size, D gene, J gene, CDR3 protein, CDR3 DNA. D genes are given only for firm matches. Expanded clones are given a class, and other clones once, few, many or no size at all.

v_gene: TRBV4-2
abundance: -
d_gene: TRBD2
j_gene: TRBJ2-5
CDR3aa: CASSQRGWETQYF
CDR3nt: TGTGCCAGCAGCCAGCGGGGGTGGGAGACCCAGTACTTC

v_gene: TRBV7-2
abundance: many
d_gene: TRBD1
j_gene: TRBJ2-2
CDR3aa: CASSLLGQGASGELFF
CDR3nt: TGTGCCAGCAGCTTACTGGGACAGGGGGCATCCGGGGAGCTGTTTTTT

v_gene: TRBV18
abundance: -
d_gene: -
j_gene: TRBJ2-7
CDR3aa: CASSRSRDEQYF
CDR3nt: TGTGCCAGCTCTCGGTCGAGGGACGAGCAGTACTTC

v_gene: TRBV27
abundance: -
d_gene: TRBD1
j_gene: TRBJ2-1
CDR3aa: CASSLTGVYNEQFF
CDR3nt: TGTGCCAGCAGTTTGACAGGGGTCTACAATGAGCAGTTCTTC

v_gene: TRBV11-2
abundance: few
d_gene: -
j_gene: TRBJ1-2
CDR3aa: CASSPEPGSGYTF
CDR3nt: TGTGCCAGCAGCCCGGAGCCGGGTTCTGGCTACACCTTC

v_gene: TRBV15
abundance: -
d_gene: TRBD1
j_gene: TRBJ1-2
CDR3aa: CATSRDRGTGADYGYTF
CDR3nt: TGTGCCACCAGCCGAGATCGGGGGACAGGGGCTGACTATGGCTACACCTTC

v_gene: TRBV7-8
abundance: -
d_gene: TRBD2
j_gene: TRBJ2-1
CDR3aa: CASGGAGPSSYNEQFF
CDR3nt: TGTGCCAGCGGGGGAGCGGGGCCAAGCTCCTACAATGAGCAGTTCTTC

v_gene: TRBV19
abundance: -
d_gene: TRBD1
j_gene: TRBJ1-5
CDR3aa: CASRAVAGGYQPQHF
CDR3nt: TGTGCCAGTAGAGCGGTGGCAGGGGGTTACCAGCCCCAGCATTTT

v_gene: TRBV19
abundance: -
d_gene: TRBD2
j_gene: TRBJ2-3
CDR3aa: CASSSSGVGDTQYF
CDR3nt: TGTGCCAGTAGTTCTAGCGGGGTAGGTGATACGCAGTATTTT

v_gene: TRBV18
abundance: once
d_gene: -
j_gene: TRBJ1-1
CDR3aa: CASSPTGQSYTEAFF
CDR3nt: TGTGCCAGCTCACCTACAGGTCAGAGTTACACTGAAGCTTTCTTT

v_gene: TRBV28
abundance: once
d_gene: TRBD1
j_gene: TRBJ2-2
CDR3aa: CASGGQENTGELFF
CDR3nt: TGTGCCAGCGGTGGACAGGAGAACACCGGGGAGCTGTTTTTT

v_gene: TRBV7-8
abundance: -
d_gene: TRBD1
j_gene: TRBJ1-5
CDR3aa: CASSFQTGASNQPQHF
CDR3nt: TGTGCCAGCAGCTTCCAGACAGGGGCAAGCAATCAGCCCCAGCATTTT

v_gene: TRBV14
abundance: -
d_gene: -
j_gene: TRBJ1-2
CDR3aa: CASSQEGGGYTF
CDR3nt: TGTGCCAGCAGCCAAGAAGGGGGTGGCTACACCTTC

v_gene: TRBV28
abundance: -
d_gene: TRBD1
j_gene: TRBJ1-2
CDR3aa: CASSVYSGTGHSHGYTF
CDR3nt: TGTGCCAGCAGTGTTTACTCCGGGACAGGTCATAGTCATGGCTACACCTTC

v_gene: TRBV7-2
abundance: -
d_gene: -
j_gene: TRBJ1-5
CDR3aa: CASSFGGDYQPQHF
CDR3nt: TGTGCCAGCAGCTTCGGCGGAGATTATCAGCCCCAGCATTTT

v_gene: TRBV5-6
abundance: -
d_gene: -
j_gene: TRBJ2-1
CDR3aa: CASSYTAPNEQFF
CDR3nt: TGTGCCAGCAGCTATACAGCACCCAATGAGCAGTTCTTC

v_gene: TRBV18
abundance: -
d_gene: -
j_gene: TRBJ2-7
CDR3aa: CASSPSGPLEQYF
CDR3nt: TGTGCCAGCTCACCAAGTGGGCCCTTGGAGCAGTACTTC

v_gene: TRBV28
abundance: -
d_gene: TRBD1
j_gene: TRBJ1-3
CDR3aa: CASSLSSGGEFASGNTIYF
CDR3nt: TGTGCCAGCAGTTTATCGTCAGGGGGCGAGTTTGCATCTGGAAACACCATATATTTT

v_gene: TRBV27
abundance: once
d_gene: -
j_gene: TRBJ1-2
CDR3aa: CASSLSPDSWGYTF
CDR3nt: TGTGCCAGCAGTTTATCTCCGGACAGCTGGGGCTACACCTTC

v_gene: TRBV18
abundance: -
d_gene: TRBD1
j_gene: TRBJ2-7
CDR3aa: CASSPGTGSSYEQYF
CDR3nt: TGTGCCAGCTCCCCCGGGACAGGGAGCTCCTACGAGCAGTACTTC

v_gene: TRBV11-2
abundance: -
d_gene: -
j_gene: TRBJ1-1
CDR3aa: CASSGQRGNTEAFF
CDR3nt: TGTGCCAGCAGCGGACAGAGGGGTAACACTGAAGCTTTCTTT

v_gene: TRBV7-9
abundance: -
d_gene: TRBD1
j_gene: TRBJ1-3
CDR3aa: CASSLMFQGAQGNTIYF
CDR3nt: TGTGCCAGCAGCTTAATGTTTCAGGGGGCGCAAGGAAACACCATATATTTT

v_gene: TRBV7-2
abundance: -
d_gene: -
j_gene: TRBJ1-2
CDR3aa: CASSSTGRGGYTF
CDR3nt: TGTGCCAGCAGTTCAACCGGGAGAGGAGGCTACACCTTC

v_gene: TRBV19
abundance: once
d_gene: -
j_gene: TRBJ2-6
CDR3aa: CASSIKGTGANVLTF
CDR3nt: TGTGCCAGTAGTATTAAGGGGACTGGGGCCAACGTCCTGACTTTC

v_gene: TRBV3-1/TRBV3-2
abundance: -
d_gene: -
j_gene: TRBJ2-6
CDR3aa: CASSQGGGANVLTF
CDR3nt: TGTGCCAGCAGCCAAGGAGGGGGGGCCAACGTCCTGACTTTC

v_gene: TRBV28
abundance: few
d_gene: -
j_gene: TRBJ2-7
CDR3aa: CASSLGDGSYEQYF
CDR3nt: TGTGCCAGCAGTTTAGGAGACGGCTCCTACGAGCAGTACTTC

v_gene: TRBV4-3
abundance: -
d_gene: -
j_gene: TRBJ2-1
CDR3aa: CASSQEQDPSYNEQFF
CDR3nt: TGCGCCAGCAGCCAAGAACAGGACCCTTCCTACAATGAGCAGTTCTTC

v_gene: TRBV9
abundance: few
d_gene: TRBD1
j_gene: TRBJ1-2
CDR3aa: CASSAGQVYGYTF
CDR3nt: TGTGCCAGCAGCGCGGGACAGGTCTATGGCTACACCTTC

v_gene: TRBV29-1
abundance: -
d_gene: TRBD1
j_gene: TRBJ2-7
CDR3aa: CSVRDRDSDEQYF
CDR3nt: TGCAGCGTACGGGACAGGGACTCGGACGAGCAGTACTTC

v_gene: TRBV28
abundance: -
d_gene: -
j_gene: TRBJ1-5
CDR3aa: CASSLLGQNQPQHF
CDR3nt: TGTGCCAGCAGTTTATTGGGCCAAAATCAGCCCCAGCATTTT

v_gene: TRBV19
abundance: -
d_gene: -
j_gene: TRBJ1-6
CDR3aa: CASSTSQGMWNSPLHF
CDR3nt: TGTGCCAGTAGTACCTCCCAGGGGATGTGGAATTCACCCCTCCACTTT

v_gene: TRBV7-9
abundance: -
d_gene: -
j_gene: TRBJ1-1
CDR3aa: CASSETGTNTEAFF
CDR3nt: TGTGCCAGCAGTGAGACAGGAACGAACACTGAAGCTTTCTTT

v_gene: TRBV10-3
abundance: -
d_gene: TRBD1
j_gene: TRBJ2-3
CDR3aa: CAISDRDRATDTQYF
CDR3nt: TGTGCCATCAGTGACCGTGACAGGGCCACAGATACGCAGTATTTT

v_gene: TRBV30
abundance: once
d_gene: -
j_gene: TRBJ2-7
CDR3aa: CAWSVGVYDEQYF
CDR3nt: TGTGCCTGGAGTGTAGGGGTCTACGACGAGCAGTACTTC

v_gene: TRBV5-1
abundance: -
d_gene: -
j_gene: TRBJ1-2
CDR3aa: CASSPDMGQGGYTF
CDR3nt: TGCGCCAGCAGTCCCGACATGGGGCAGGGTGGCTACACCTTC

v_gene: TRBV3-1/TRBV3-2
abundance: -
d_gene: TRBD1
j_gene: TRBJ1-4
CDR3aa: CASSNRGENEKLFF
CDR3nt: TGTGCCAGCAGCAACAGGGGTGAAAATGAAAAACTGTTTTTT

v_gene: TRBV12-2
abundance: few
d_gene: -
j_gene: TRBJ2-4
CDR3aa: CASRFGREAKNIQYF
CDR3nt: TGTGCAAGTCGCTTCGGCCGGGAAGCCAAAAACATTCAGTACTTC